This TCR beta chain was sequenced for a study of blood T cell repertoires in COVID-19. The overall study: Material from acute and convalescent COVID-19 was sourced from the United States, Italy and Spain.

Across 24 US areas, participants ranged in age from roughly 18 to 89 years. V dropped 7 bases and J dropped 9 bases, with 16 bases sitting between them. From germline, CDR1 is MNHEY and CDR2 SVGAGI. The CDR3 covers 14 residues. Method: immunoSEQ multiplex PCR; TCRdb's copy keeps in-frame clones and lacks some. The top ten clones hold over 9% of a sample with approximately 300,000 clones, about nine tenths of them seen once. This sequence was found in a woman in her 30s who had recovered from COVID-19. The genes are TRBV6-5 and TRBJ1-6, with D maybe TRBD1 (6 bases). Material for sequencing was PBMCs or T cells enriched from blood (not recorded which). CDR3 bases: TGTGCCAGCAAGGCGGCAGGGGCCATTTCACCCCTCCACTTT. As protein: CASKAAGAISPLHF.